This T cell receptor beta chain derives from a study of T cells in Graves' hyperthyroidism and ophthalmopathy (dated by TCRdb to between 2018 and 2021). Notes on the research overall: Peripheral blood was sampled at the time of initial diagnosis, prior to any treatment. The paper describes TCR Vbeta CDR3 sequencing of more than 120 peripheral blood samples, made up of 43 ophthalmopathy patients, 70 to 75 hyperthyroidism patients and 17 progressor patients. After sampling, hyperthyroidism patients received methimazole starting at 30 mg daily, and ophthalmopathy patients received high-dose intravenous methylprednisolone. Whether ophthalmopathy could be predicted prospectively was tested in an independent validation cohort made up of roughly 19 hyperthyroidism patients plus 17 patients who later progressed to ophthalmopathy. For training and testing, the 100 or so patients in the discovery cohort were randomly divided in a 7:3 ratio. TCR V-J signatures able to tell the groups apart were searched for in a discovery cohort of about a hundred patients, of whom fewer than 45 had Graves' ophthalmopathy and roughly 57 had stable Graves' hyperthyroidism. Thyroid tissue and blood T-cell repertoires from more than five Graves' hyperthyroidism patients were also compared in the study. What the study reported, not specific to this receptor: Sample size was not statistically predetermined, and blinding of investigators to group allocation was not performed. A model built on a 13 V-J signature distinguished ophthalmopathy from stable hyperthyroidism, reaching around 88% sensitivity and 81.08% specificity in cross-validation and 80%/75% in testing. Blood samples also contained most of the expanded thyroid clonotypes (frequency above 0.001), which suggests that blood repertoires may reflect thyroid immune responses. During validation, the model predicted progression to ophthalmopathy a median of around 7 months ahead of onset, with roughly 65% sensitivity and less than 85% specificity.

Ophthalmopathy patients had moderately to severely active disease, with a Clinical Activity Score of 3 or more, a NOSPECS grade of 4 or more, and a disease duration of less than 3 months. Patients with uncontrolled infections, other autoimmune diseases, pregnancy or lactation were excluded. Diagnoses were based on clinical symptoms, serum thyroxine and TRAb, thyroid ultrasound and orbital computed tomography. PBMCs were isolated from more than 9 ml of fresh peripheral blood by Ficoll-Paque density gradient centrifugation. Total RNA was extracted using Trizol reagent, and RNA quality was assessed on an Agilent 2100 Bioanalyzer. The TCR beta CDR3 regions were amplified from the RNA transcripts. The TCR CDR3 was subjected to a first round of RT-PCR using the HTBI primer set and the Qiagen OneStep RT-PCR kit. Libraries were constructed in a second round of multiplex PCR, after which size selection and purification were carried out. Libraries were sequenced paired-end with 100 bp reads on an Illumina HiSeq2000. Turning to the authors' computational methods: Raw data were processed with SOAPnuke, discarding reads with adapters, uncalled bases, mean Phred below 15, or no exact constant-primer or identifier match. COPE v1.2.5 was used to merge high-quality paired reads, and clonotypes were defined as unique nucleotide sequences. Clonotypes were aligned to IMGT TRBV, TRBD and TRBJ reference segments using MiTCR v1.1. Only V-J combinations with frequency above 0.0001, covering 99.2% of repertoires, were analysed. A TCS score was defined as the ratio between F50 (clonal expansion) and ExV (chaos), using BLOSUM62-based TCRdist between CDR3 peptides within each V-J. Welch's t-statistics and random forest reduced roughly 500 V-J features to some 14, which were used in a naive Bayes classifier (R e1071). TCRdb's own reprocessing of the public reads used fastp at Q25 and MiXCR and kept productive beta chains. Rows matching on CDR3 protein sequence are summarized as one entry with the most common DNA and genes. TCRdb's processing, not the authors' own work, is the source of the V and J calls. This sample is represented by a few hundred thousand distinct CDR3 sequences; about 16% of them were singletons. Of the sample, roughly 3.5% is held by the ten largest clones.

Ten or more counts support this clonotype. Its antigen is currently not known. Base qualities are not at hand, and no much larger clone is one base apart. The V end loses 4 bases and the J end loses 3 bases, and a stretch of 16 bases separates them. Reading from cysteine to phenylalanine, the CDR3 counts 16 amino acids. Kept here is only the CDR3 DNA, which spans 48 bases and is read in frame from base 1. Reading the germline V gene gives CDR1 SGHAT and CDR2 FQNNGV. The sequence came from a woman aged 40 to 50 with Graves' ophthalmopathy. The rearranged segments are TRBV11-2 and TRBJ2-1, with TRBD2 tentatively as D gene (6 bases match). Sequencing used blood. The CDR3 region has the sequence CASSSVREPFYNEQFF. The bases read TGTGCCAGCAGCTCAGTCCGGGAGCCCTTCTACAATGAGCAGTTCTTC.